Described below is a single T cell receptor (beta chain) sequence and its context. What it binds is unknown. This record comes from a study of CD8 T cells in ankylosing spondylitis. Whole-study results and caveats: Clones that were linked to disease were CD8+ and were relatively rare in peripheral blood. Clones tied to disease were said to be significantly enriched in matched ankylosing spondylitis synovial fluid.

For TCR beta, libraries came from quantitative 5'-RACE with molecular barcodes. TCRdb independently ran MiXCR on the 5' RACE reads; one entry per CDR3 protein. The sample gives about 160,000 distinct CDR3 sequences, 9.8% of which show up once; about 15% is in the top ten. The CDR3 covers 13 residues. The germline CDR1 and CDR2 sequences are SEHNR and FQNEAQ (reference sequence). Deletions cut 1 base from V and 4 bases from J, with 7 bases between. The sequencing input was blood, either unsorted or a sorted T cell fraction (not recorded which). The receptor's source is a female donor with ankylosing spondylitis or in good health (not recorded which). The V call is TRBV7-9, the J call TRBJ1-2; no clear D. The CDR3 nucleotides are TGTGCCAGCAGCTTAGGCAGAATCTATGGCTACACCTTC. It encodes CASSLGRIYGYTF.